This TCR beta chain is from a study of blood T cell repertoires in COVID-19 (dated by TCRdb to 2018 to 2021). For context, the study as a whole: The collaborator samples originated in the United States, Italy and Spain and spanned the acute and convalescent phases of COVID-19. The prospective study material was composed of cDNA or gDNA derived from T cells, B-cell-depleted T cells, or PBMCs. Subjects who had been exposed to COVID-19, were actively infected with it, or had recovered from it provided the deeply sampled blood TCRbeta repertoires that made up the dataset. The repertoires were released in a freely available public database meant as a resource for research on the immune response to SARS-CoV-2. The samples were drawn from two sources: the first 160 participants of the ongoing ImmuneRACE study, and about 1,300 subjects contributed by 6 global collaborators. The sample metadata nearly always contained a de-identified subject ID, COVID-19 status, age in years and sex. HLA class I and class II types, where available, came from metadata supplied by the sample provider rather than from assay-based typing. The study at large found these results: How much clinical and demographic metadata was included differed by source and by participant, and the metadata was provided uncurated.

With regard to this clone: Its antigen target is currently unknown. The sample holds no much larger clone one base away, and base qualities are not on file.

The immunoSEQ Assay, a bias-controlled multiplex PCR, was used to amplify TCRbeta CDR3 regions from genomic DNA. As for the original processing: The number of nucleated cells in each sample was estimated by amplification of reference gene primers within the assay. Sequence reads were collapsed and filtered to measure the absolute abundance of every unique TCRbeta CDR3 rearrangement. For each sample, productive Simpson clonality was calculated as the square root of Simpson's diversity index across productive rearrangements. This immuneACCESS table, as held by TCRdb, lists in-frame sequences with V and J called but not all clones. Of the missing ones, under half trace to an unresolved V gene in checked studies; the others have no known cause. V and J calls and clone size come straight from that table; D and trimming were deduced from the DNA. This sample lists roughly 130,000 clones; roughly 77% were detected once. 4% to 5% of the sample is held by the ten biggest clonotypes.

At one collaborating source in Seattle, patients were enrolled during active infection and were followed longitudinally through the course of disease. Collaborating institutions collected whole blood in K2EDTA tubes following their own protocols. For TCRbeta analysis, collaborators shipped samples in one of three forms: frozen whole blood, isolated PBMCs, or DNA extracted from either of those sample types. Sequenced: peripheral blood. The source is a woman aged 70 to 79 with COVID-19, enrolled during active disease.

CDR3 sequence: CASSYSYRDKQFF. The bases are TGTGCCAGCAGTTACTCCTACAGGGATAAGCAGTTCTTC. The receptor chain draws on TRBV6-5 and TRBJ2-1; D gene: possibly TRBD1, on 6 matching bases. CDR1 and CDR2 are drawn from the germline V gene: MNHEY, SVGAGI. V and J are truncated by 0 bases and 11 bases respectively, leaving an intervening sequence of 11 bases. Spanning cysteine to phenylalanine, the CDR3 consists of 13 amino acids. The only DNA kept is the CDR3, 39 bases in frame from the first base.